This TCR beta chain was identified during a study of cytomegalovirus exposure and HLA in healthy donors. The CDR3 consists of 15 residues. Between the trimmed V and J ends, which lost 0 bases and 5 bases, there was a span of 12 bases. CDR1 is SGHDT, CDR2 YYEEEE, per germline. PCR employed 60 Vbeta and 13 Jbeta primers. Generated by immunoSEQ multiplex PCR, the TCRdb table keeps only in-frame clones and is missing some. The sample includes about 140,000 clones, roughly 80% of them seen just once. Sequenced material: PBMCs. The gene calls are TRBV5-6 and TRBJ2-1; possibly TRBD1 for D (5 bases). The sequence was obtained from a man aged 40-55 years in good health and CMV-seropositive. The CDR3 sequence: CASSLDRGLDNEQFF. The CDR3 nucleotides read TGTGCCAGCAGCTTGGATAGGGGCCTCGACAATGAGCAGTTCTTC.